A selection of T cell receptor beta chains follows, all from one sample in a study of blood T cell repertoires in COVID-19. TCRdb keeps only in-frame clones here, not all; method: immunoSEQ multiplex PCR. The table shows 150,000 or so clones, with roughly 89% occurring only once. The sequencing sample was made of peripheral blood. All receptors come from a man between 60 and 70 years old with active or convalescent COVID-19. Each CDR3 is given with its conserved first and last residue. The order of the fields is V gene, D gene, clone size, J gene, CDR3 DNA, CDR3 protein. D genes are given only for firm matches. Where a row states a size, it is once, few, many or the class of an expanded clone; other rows omit it.

TRBV19	TRBD1	NA	TRBJ2-7	TGTGCCAGTAGTAAAGGCAGGGGGCCGGTCGACGAGCAGTACTTC	CASSKGRGPVDEQYF
TRBV7-9	TRBD1	NA	TRBJ2-1	TGTGCCAGCAGCACGGACAGGGGTTTCGGGAATGAGCAGTTCTTC	CASSTDRGFGNEQFF
TRBV28	NA	NA	TRBJ1-4	TGTGCCAGCAGTTTAGTGAGTCCACCGAATGAAAAACTGTTTTTT	CASSLVSPPNEKLFF
TRBV10-3	NA	NA	TRBJ1-1	TGTGCCATCAGTGAGTGGGGGGGGACTGAAGCTTTCTTT	CAISEWGGTEAFF
TRBV28	NA	NA	TRBJ2-1	TGTGCCAGCGTTGGACTAAACCCCTACAATGAGCAGTTCTTC	CASVGLNPYNEQFF
TRBV10-3	NA	NA	TRBJ1-1	TGTGCCATCAGTGAGGGGAGGACTGAAGCTTTCTTT	CAISEGRTEAFF
TRBV7-2	NA	NA	TRBJ2-5	TGTGCCAGCAGCTTAAACCAGGGCGGTGAGACCCAGTACTTC	CASSLNQGGETQYF
TRBV7-8	TRBD2	NA	TRBJ2-1	TGTGCCAGCAGCCACCGGGGGGGTCCTACGGATGAGCAGTTCTTC	CASSHRGGPTDEQFF
TRBV7-2	NA	NA	TRBJ1-2	TGTGCCAGCAGCTTAGATTGGATGACTATGAGGGGCTACACCTTC	CASSLDWMTMRGYTF
TRBV3-1/TRBV3-2	NA	few	TRBJ1-1	TGTGCCAGCAGCCACCCAGCGGGGGTGGCAGCTTTCTTT	CASSHPAGVAAFF
TRBV18	TRBD2	NA	TRBJ2-7	TGTGCCAGCTCACCGACTAGCGGAGGGGTCTCCTACGAGCAGTACTTC	CASSPTSGGVSYEQYF
TRBV2	TRBD2	NA	TRBJ2-3	TGTGCCAGCAGTTTTGGTACGGCTTCCGGGAGGGGCACAGATACGCAGTATTTT	CASSFGTASGRGTDTQYF
TRBV19	NA	NA	TRBJ1-3	TGTGCCAGTATCCAGGGAGGGGCTGGATCTGGAAACACCATATATTTT	CASIQGGAGSGNTIYF
TRBV21-1	NA	NA	TRBJ2-2	TGTGCCAGCAGCAAAGAGGCTAGCGGGCTGGTCACCGGGGAGCTGTTTTTT	CASSKEASGLVTGELFF
TRBV18	TRBD1	once	TRBJ1-5	TGTGCCAGCTCATCAGGGACAGGGGACTCTGGGCAGCCCCAGCATTTT	CASSSGTGDSGQPQHF
TRBV28	TRBD2	NA	TRBJ2-7	TGTGCCAGCAACGGGGGCCGACTAGCGGCCGGAGAGCAGTACTTC	CASNGGRLAAGEQYF
TRBV6-4	TRBD1	NA	TRBJ1-1	TGTGCCAGCAGGACTTCTTCCGGGACAGTGAACACTGAAGCTTTCTTT	CASRTSSGTVNTEAFF
TRBV28	TRBD2	NA	TRBJ2-2	TGTGCCAGCGGATCGAGCGGGGCAACCGGGGAGCTGTTTTTT	CASGSSGATGELFF
TRBV4-1	TRBD1	NA	TRBJ2-7	TGCGCCAGCAGCAACCCGGGGACAGGTTCCTACGAGCAGTACTTC	CASSNPGTGSYEQYF
TRBV28	TRBD1	once	TRBJ1-5	TGTGCCAGCAGTTTATACGATGACAGGGGCGGACAGCCCCAGCATTTT	CASSLYDDRGGQPQHF
TRBV5-1	NA	NA	TRBJ1-6	TGCGCCAGCAGCTTGGGAGGCGGCGGGAATTCACCCCTCCACTTT	CASSLGGGGNSPLHF
TRBV9	NA	NA	TRBJ1-6	TGTGCCAGCAGCGTAGGCAGGGGCTATAATTCACCCCTCCACTTT	CASSVGRGYNSPLHF
TRBV7-7	TRBD1	NA	TRBJ2-5	TGTGCTAGCAGCTCCGGACAGGGGGCGTGGGAGACCCAGTACTTC	CASSSGQGAWETQYF
TRBV12-3/TRBV12-4	NA	few	TRBJ2-7	TGTGCCAGCAGTGAACAGGGCAAGCAGTACTTC	CASSEQGKQYF
TRBV27	NA	once	TRBJ2-5	TGTGCCAGCAGCCTGGTAGGGAGAATGGAGACCCAGTACTTC	CASSLVGRMETQYF
TRBV14	NA	once	TRBJ2-7	TGTGCCAGCAGCCAAGGGCATAACCTCAGGAGGGGGGGAAGCTACTACGAGCAGTACTTC	CASSQGHNLRRGGSYYEQYF
TRBV24-1	TRBD2	NA	TRBJ2-1	TGTGCCACCAGTGATTTGCTAGCGGGAGGTTACAATGAGCAGTTCTTC	CATSDLLAGGYNEQFF
TRBV28	TRBD1	NA	TRBJ1-1	TGTGCCAGCAGTGCCCCCGGGACAGGAGGGGGCGAAGCTTTCTTT	CASSAPGTGGGEAFF
TRBV29-1	TRBD1	NA	TRBJ2-7	TGCAGCGCTGGGACAGGGGGCTACCTATCCTACGAGCAGTACTTC	CSAGTGGYLSYEQYF
TRBV30	NA	NA	TRBJ1-3	TGTGCCTGGAGAGGTGGAGTTAACTTTCGCTCTGGAAACACCATATATTTT	CAWRGGVNFRSGNTIYF
TRBV28	TRBD1	NA	TRBJ1-2	TGTGCCAGCAGGGAGGCAGGGGGCGCAGATGGCTACACCTTC	CASREAGGADGYTF
TRBV28	NA	NA	TRBJ2-2	TGTGCCAGCAGGGAGGGAGGGGGTACCGGGGAGCTGTTTTTT	CASREGGGTGELFF
TRBV6-5	TRBD1	NA	TRBJ2-7	TGTGCCAGCAGTATTCGGACAGGGATGAACGAGCAGTACTTC	CASSIRTGMNEQYF
TRBV9	TRBD1	NA	TRBJ1-2	TGTGCCAGCAGCGCCGGGACAGGGACATTTGATGGCTACACCTTC	CASSAGTGTFDGYTF
TRBV5-6	TRBD1	NA	TRBJ1-6	TGTGCCAGCAGCTTACGGGACAGTAATTCACCCCTCCACTTT	CASSLRDSNSPLHF
TRBV29-1	NA	NA	TRBJ1-1	TGCAGCGTTGTCAGGCAGGGCTTGGACACTGAAGCTTTCTTT	CSVVRQGLDTEAFF
TRBV19	TRBD1	NA	TRBJ1-5	TGTGCCAGTATCGACTCGGACAGGGGTGGCAATCAGCCCCAGCATTTT	CASIDSDRGGNQPQHF
TRBV11-3	NA	once	TRBJ1-1	TGTGCCAGCAGCCGCGGGGGCTCGGCTTTCTTT	CASSRGGSAFF
TRBV6-2/TRBV6-3	TRBD1	NA	TRBJ1-1	TGTGCCAGCAGCCCTAGGACAGGGTTCGAAGCTTTCTTT	CASSPRTGFEAFF
TRBV4-1	TRBD1	NA	TRBJ1-2	TGCGCCAGCAGCCCCTCGGACAGGGGAGCTAACTATGGCTACACCTTC	CASSPSDRGANYGYTF
TRBV5-4	TRBD2	NA	TRBJ2-1	TGTGCCAGCACCGTAGCGGGCTCCTACAATGAGCAGTTCTTC	CASTVAGSYNEQFF
TRBV4-2	NA	NA	TRBJ2-7	TGTGCCAGCAGCCAAGATCCCGGGTCAGGGGTTTCCTACGAGCAGTACTTC	CASSQDPGSGVSYEQYF